The clone carrying this T cell receptor (beta chain) occurred many times. Trimming cost V 4 bases and J 0 bases, with 7 bases left between them. The CDR3 is 13 residues long. CDR1 is SGHTA and CDR2 is FQGNSA in the germline V gene. This entry comes from a study of T-cell reconstitution after alpha-beta-depleted transplantation in children. Preparation of the TCRbeta library was carried out with unique molecular identifiers. A single record per CDR3 protein comes from TCRdb applying MiXCR to the PCR reads. The sample has hundreds of thousands of distinct CDR3 sequences; around 16% are singletons. The TCR originated in a human donor who donated a stem cell graft to a child with acute myeloid leukemia. The source material was PBMCs from the stem cell graft donor, sampled from the stem cell graft. The chain combines TRBV7-2 with TRBJ2-7, with unresolved D. In DNA, the CDR3 is TGTGCCAGCAGCTCCGCCGTCTCCTACGAGCAGTACTTC. Protein: CASSSAVSYEQYF.